This TCR beta chain was profiled in a study of CD8+ T cells in alopecia areata. Across the study: Twice a day, 5 to 10 mg of oral tofacitinib was administered to treated patients. General study findings and limits: Clonality was higher in lesional than normal scalp, especially in alopecia totalis/universalis.

Sequencing relied on a cDNA template that was reverse transcribed from extracted RNA. The repertoire was sequenced with immunoSEQ multiplex PCR; TCRdb's copy has only in-frame clones and lacks some. The data hold about 130,000 clones, with 45% to 65% observed a single time. The CDR3 is 13 residues long. CDR1 is SQVTM and CDR2 is ANQGSEA in the germline V gene. The investigators collected lesional scalp punch biopsies and peripheral blood from alopecia areata patients. Sorted out of PBMCs were CD4+ T cells and CD8+ T cells. On this clone: Antigen unknown. At one end, the junction sequence differs from germline, possibly due to a read error.

The sequence was collected from a human donor with alopecia areata. The rearrangement uses TRBV29-1 and TRBJ2-2; tentative D call: TRBD2 (5 bases). The sequenced sample was CD4+ T cells sorted from blood, obtained at week 0. The CDR3 DNA reads as TGCAGCGTTGTAACAGCGAACACCGGGGAGCCGTTTTTT. This gives the protein CSVVTANTGEPFF.